These T cell receptor beta chains were read from a single sample in a study of blood T cell repertoires in COVID-19. TCRdb's table, derived via immunoSEQ multiplex PCR, lists solely in-frame clones and lacks some. This table has around 250,000 clones, 80% to 90% appearing once. Sequencing input: PBMCs or T cells enriched from blood (not recorded which). These receptors were taken from a woman in her forties or fifties who had recovered from COVID-19. CDR3s include the opening cysteine and the closing phenylalanine or tryptophan. The order of the fields is J gene, D gene, V gene, clone size, CDR3 DNA, CDR3 protein. The D gene is left open where the match is weak. Not all rows give a size; the values are once, few, many and, for expanded clones, a class.

TRBJ1-4,TRBD1,TRBV7-9,.,TGTGCCAGCAGCCCCCGACAGGGGATAACTAATGAAAAACTGTTTTTT,CASSPRQGITNEKLFF
TRBJ1-1,.,TRBV5-4,.,TGTGCCAGCAGCTTGGCAGGCTACACTGAAGCTTTCTTT,CASSLAGYTEAFF
TRBJ1-2,.,TRBV5-5,.,TGTGCCAGCAGCGGACCCAGGGGAGACTATGGCTACACCTTC,CASSGPRGDYGYTF
TRBJ2-3,TRBD2,TRBV19,.,TGTGCCAGTAGCCCCATTGGATTGGGAGCGGGAGGAAAGAGTACAGATACGCAGTATTTT,CASSPIGLGAGGKSTDTQYF
TRBJ2-2,.,TRBV7-2,.,TGTGCCAGCAGCTTAACTAGACGGAACACCGGGGAGCTGTTTTTT,CASSLTRRNTGELFF
TRBJ2-1,TRBD2,TRBV6-5,.,TGTGCCAGCAGTTACTCGGGAGGGAGCTCCTACAATGAGCAGTTCTTC,CASSYSGGSSYNEQFF
TRBJ2-2,TRBD1,TRBV28,.,TGTGCCAGCCATCGACAGGGAAAGGGGGAGCTGTTTTTT,CASHRQGKGELFF
TRBJ1-2,TRBD1,TRBV2,.,TGTGCCAGCAGGCCCCGGGACAGAAACTACACCTTC,CASRPRDRNYTF
TRBJ2-7,.,TRBV6-5,.,TGTGCCAGCAGTTACTCGTGGAGAACAGGGGAGCAGTACTTC,CASSYSWRTGEQYF
TRBJ1-3,TRBD1,TRBV19,.,TGTGCCAGCGGACAGGGGCGCTCTGGAAACACCATATATTTT,CASGQGRSGNTIYF
TRBJ1-1,.,TRBV29-1,.,TGCAGCGTTGAGTGGGGGGGCAACACTGAAGCTTTCTTT,CSVEWGGNTEAFF
TRBJ1-3,TRBD1,TRBV3-1/TRBV3-2,.,TGTGCCAGCAGCCCCGGGACAGGGCTTACTGGAAACACCATATATTTT,CASSPGTGLTGNTIYF
TRBJ2-6,TRBD1,TRBV10-2,once,TGCGCCAGCAGGGCTACAGGGGCGACTTCCTTCAGGTCCAACGTCCTGACTTTC,CASRATGATSFRSNVLTF
TRBJ2-1,.,TRBV7-9,.,TGTGCCAGCAGCTCTACTGCGACAGGAAAGAACAATGAGCAGTTCTTC,CASSSTATGKNNEQFF
TRBJ2-3,.,TRBV24-1,once,TGTGCCACCAGTGATTACGGACGGGATTTTACAGATACGCAGTATTTT,CATSDYGRDFTDTQYF
TRBJ2-2,TRBD2,TRBV6-1,.,TGTGCCAGCAGGGAAGGACTAGCGGCGAACACCGGGGAGCTGTTTTTT,CASREGLAANTGELFF
TRBJ2-7,.,TRBV5-5,.,TGTGCCAGCAGCTTGGGTGACAGAGACTACGAGCAGTACTTC,CASSLGDRDYEQYF
TRBJ2-7,.,TRBV5-4,.,TGTGCCAGCAGCTTGGAGACTACTGCCTACGAGCAGTACTTC,CASSLETTAYEQYF
TRBJ2-1,TRBD2,TRBV5-6,.,TGTGCCAGCAGCTCAAGGACTAGCGGGAGCAGTAAGCAGTTCTTC,CASSSRTSGSSKQFF
TRBJ2-7,TRBD1,TRBV5-6,.,TGTGCCAGCAGCCAGGGGGACAGGGGATTTTACCACGAGCAGTACTTC,CASSQGDRGFYHEQYF
TRBJ1-1,.,TRBV30,.,TGTGCCTGGGGATACATGAACACTGAAGCTTTCTTT,CAWGYMNTEAFF
TRBJ2-5,.,TRBV5-4,.,TGTGCCAGCAGCACCGGCGGGCAAGAGACCCAGTACTTC,CASSTGGQETQYF
TRBJ2-2,.,TRBV7-4,few,TGTGCCAGCATCGTGTCCGCTCCTAGCCGGAACACCGGGGAGCTGTTTTTT,CASIVSAPSRNTGELFF
TRBJ2-2,TRBD1,TRBV18,.,TGTGCCAGCTCACCAAGGGACAGGGCGAACACCGGGGAGCTGTTTTTT,CASSPRDRANTGELFF